This TCR beta chain comes out of a study of metastatic and nonmetastatic thyroid tumors. Before thyroid surgery, none of the patients had received any treatment. About this clone itself: Its antigen is as yet unknown.

This CDR3 has 13 amino acids. The germline CDR1 and CDR2 sequences are LNHDA and SQIVND (reference sequence). The ends lost 5 bases at V and 4 bases at J; junction bases unmatched: 4. Using MiXCR, TCRdb reanalyzed the PCR reads. Here the sample spans about 38,000 clones, more than 45% being singletons. Study conclusions and caveats: As reported, TCR beta diversity in blood and tumor was significantly higher in malignant thyroid tumors than in benign nodules.

Sequences were obtained from tumor tissue. V and J are TRBV19 and TRBJ2-7, with 8 bases aligning to TRBD1. The clonotype comes from a male donor with papillary thyroid cancer or a benign thyroid nodule (not recorded which). Some clones in this sample may be carry-over from other donors' samples. For the CDR3, the DNA is TGTGCCAGTAGTCCGAACAGGGGGTACGAGCAGTACTTC. Amino acid sequence: CASSPNRGYEQYF.